This is a list of T cell receptor beta chains from one sample in a study of identifying expanded T cells in peripheral blood. Data came from immunoSEQ multiplex PCR; TCRdb stores just in-frame clones and leaves some out. The data hold roughly 96,000 clones, with approximately 91% observed a single time. The specimen was blood. Every receptor here comes from a person aged 18-69 years in good health. Both conserved end residues are part of each CDR3. The D gene is left open where the match is weak. Clone size appears in some rows only: once, few, many, or a class for an expanded clone.

j_call | d_call | clone_size | v_call | cdr3_nt | cdr3_aa
TRBJ1-2 | . | few | TRBV5-1 | TGCGCCAGCAGCTTGGCAGGGAACTATGGCTACACCTTC | CASSLAGNYGYTF
TRBJ1-1 | TRBD1 | . | TRBV4-3 | TGCGCCAGCAGCCAAGATGGGACAGCCTACACTGAAGCTTTCTTT | CASSQDGTAYTEAFF
TRBJ1-2 | . | . | TRBV7-2 | TGTGCCAGCAGTCCTCGAGGACCTTCTAACTATGGCTACACCTTC | CASSPRGPSNYGYTF
TRBJ2-3 | . | . | TRBV5-1 | TGCGCCAGCAGCTTGGCCGGGTACAGCACAGATACGCAGTATTTT | CASSLAGYSTDTQYF
TRBJ1-2 | . | . | TRBV4-1 | TGCGCCAGCAGCCAAGATTGGAGAAACTATGGCTACACCTTC | CASSQDWRNYGYTF
TRBJ2-2 | . | . | TRBV6-5 | TGTGCCAGCAGACAGGGAATGGTAACCGGGGAGCTGTTTTTT | CASRQGMVTGELFF
TRBJ2-1 | TRBD2 | . | TRBV11-3 | TGTGCCAGCAGCTGGAGCGGGGGGAGACGGGGCAATGAGCAGTTCTTC | CASSWSGGRRGNEQFF
TRBJ2-1 | . | . | TRBV10-3 | TGTGCCATCAGTACATCAGAAGAGCAGTTCTTC | CAISTSEEQFF
TRBJ1-2 | . | . | TRBV19 | TGTGCCAGTAGCGCTCGCGGGGGGCGCAACTACTATGGCTACACCTTC | CASSARGGRNYYGYTF
TRBJ1-2 | . | . | TRBV13 | TGTGCCAGCAGCTTAGGCGGGGGCCAGGGCTATGGCTACACCTTC | CASSLGGGQGYGYTF
TRBJ2-7 | TRBD2 | . | TRBV4-2 | TGTGCCAGCAGCTCGCGACTAGCGGACTCCTACGAGCAGTACTTC | CASSSRLADSYEQYF
TRBJ1-2 | TRBD1 | . | TRBV4-2 | TGTGCCAGCAGAGCCTCGCCCACAGGGGTAAACTATGGCTACACCTTC | CASRASPTGVNYGYTF
TRBJ2-1 | . | . | TRBV7-2 | TGTGCCAGCAGCCCGGTGGAGGGCCGGAGTGAGCAGTTCTTC | CASSPVEGRSEQFF
TRBJ1-2 | . | . | TRBV10-3 | TGTGCCATCAGTGGATTGGGTAGGGTTGACTATGGCTACACCTTC | CAISGLGRVDYGYTF
TRBJ1-3 | TRBD1 | . | TRBV5-1 | TGCGCCAGCAGCGAGCAGGGGGCTGGAAACACCATATATTTT | CASSEQGAGNTIYF
TRBJ2-1 | TRBD1 | . | TRBV6-5 | TGTGCCAGCAGTTACAGACAGGGCAATGAGCAGTTCTTC | CASSYRQGNEQFF
TRBJ1-3 | TRBD1 | . | TRBV27 | TGTGCCAGCAGGCCAGGGGGCGCGGGAAACACCATATATTTT | CASRPGGAGNTIYF
TRBJ2-1 | . | . | TRBV5-6 | TGTGCCAGCAGCTTACTCCCGGGGCAGGCATCCTACAATGAGCAGTTCTTC | CASSLLPGQASYNEQFF
TRBJ2-1 | . | once | TRBV5-1 | TGCGCCAGCAGCGGGGGGGACAGGCTCTGGGACAAATCGAACAATGAGCAGTTCTTC | CASSGGDRLWDKSNNEQFF
TRBJ2-3 | TRBD2 | once | TRBV7-8 | TGTGCCAGCAGCTCCAGACTAGCGGGGGGTTCAGATACGCAGTATTTT | CASSSRLAGGSDTQYF
TRBJ2-2 | . | . | TRBV5-1 | TGCGCCAGCAGCTTGGGTCCTAACACCGGGGAGCTGTTTTTT | CASSLGPNTGELFF
TRBJ1-4 | . | . | TRBV30 | TGTGCCTGCCTGGGACGGACTAATGAAAAACTGTTTTTT | CACLGRTNEKLFF
TRBJ2-7 | . | . | TRBV11-2 | TGTGCCAGCAGCTTATCTGGGGGCGCCTCCTACGAGCAGTACTTC | CASSLSGGASYEQYF
TRBJ2-3 | . | . | TRBV7-9 | TGTGCCAGCAGCTTAGTGGGCCCTGATACGCAGTATTTT | CASSLVGPDTQYF
TRBJ1-6 | . | few | TRBV14 | TGTGCCAGCAGCCTTTTGACCGCGAATTCACCCCTCCACTTT | CASSLLTANSPLHF
TRBJ2-3 | TRBD1 | . | TRBV4-1 | TGCGCCAGCAGCCAAAGGGGACAGACGGCAGATACGCAGTATTTT | CASSQRGQTADTQYF